A selection of T cell receptor beta chains follows, all from one sample in a study of shared clonotypes between healthy human individuals. Assay: immunoSEQ multiplex PCR; the TCRdb copy retains only in-frame clones and omits some. This sample carries approximately 2,000,000 clones, about nine tenths of them seen once, and the ten largest clones take about 0.36%. Sequenced sample: naive CD4+ T cells from PBMCs. These receptors all come from a man aged 18 to 30 in good health. Some clones in this sample may be carry-over from other donors' samples. The CDR3 runs from the conserved cysteine through the conserved F or W. Fields, in order: D gene, clone size, J gene, V gene, CDR3 protein, CDR3 DNA. A D gene is named only where the DNA matches it firmly. The size entry is marked missing in some rows and otherwise reads once, few, many or a size class.

D gene: NA
clone size: NA
J gene: TRBJ2-5
V gene: TRBV15
CDR3 protein: CATSRGSEETQYF
CDR3 DNA: TGTGCCACCAGCAGAGGCAGCGAAGAGACCCAGTACTTC

D gene: TRBD2
clone size: NA
J gene: TRBJ2-7
V gene: TRBV29-1
CDR3 protein: CSVGLAGVPYEQYF
CDR3 DNA: TGCAGCGTTGGGTTAGCGGGAGTCCCCTACGAGCAGTACTTC

D gene: TRBD1
clone size: NA
J gene: TRBJ2-3
V gene: TRBV19
CDR3 protein: CASSGGQGSYTDTQYF
CDR3 DNA: TGTGCCAGTAGCGGAGGACAGGGGAGCTACACAGATACGCAGTATTTT

D gene: NA
clone size: NA
J gene: TRBJ1-4
V gene: TRBV5-6
CDR3 protein: CASSRGPREKLFF
CDR3 DNA: TGTGCCAGCAGTAGGGGCCCTCGTGAAAAACTGTTTTTT

D gene: NA
clone size: NA
J gene: TRBJ1-1
V gene: TRBV2
CDR3 protein: CASSGPVGTYTEAFF
CDR3 DNA: TGTGCCAGCAGTGGGCCCGTAGGGACTTACACTGAAGCTTTCTTT

D gene: NA
clone size: NA
J gene: TRBJ2-7
V gene: TRBV10-2
CDR3 protein: CASSLVPGPISYEQYF
CDR3 DNA: TGCGCCAGCAGCCTTGTCCCGGGACCAATAAGTTACGAGCAGTACTTC

D gene: TRBD1
clone size: NA
J gene: TRBJ1-5
V gene: TRBV18
CDR3 protein: CASSTGQGPLNQPQHF
CDR3 DNA: TGTGCCAGCTCAACGGGACAGGGGCCGTTAAATCAGCCCCAGCATTTT

D gene: TRBD2
clone size: few
J gene: TRBJ2-2
V gene: TRBV6-1
CDR3 protein: CASSGLMNTGELFF
CDR3 DNA: TGTGCCAGCTCGGGACTAATGAACACCGGGGAGCTGTTTTTT

D gene: TRBD1
clone size: NA
J gene: TRBJ2-7
V gene: TRBV5-1
CDR3 protein: CASSSTPDRYEQYF
CDR3 DNA: TGCGCCAGCAGCTCGACACCGGACAGGTACGAGCAGTACTTC

D gene: NA
clone size: NA
J gene: TRBJ2-2
V gene: TRBV7-2
CDR3 protein: CASRTTRGTGELFF
CDR3 DNA: TGTGCCAGCAGGACTACGCGAGGCACCGGGGAGCTGTTTTTT

D gene: TRBD1
clone size: NA
J gene: TRBJ2-5
V gene: TRBV2
CDR3 protein: CAGHRGLGETQYF
CDR3 DNA: TGTGCCGGGCACAGGGGGCTGGGGGAGACCCAGTACTTC

D gene: NA
clone size: NA
J gene: TRBJ1-3
V gene: TRBV5-1
CDR3 protein: CASSFSPGLGGNTIYF
CDR3 DNA: TGCGCCAGCAGCTTCTCGCCAGGACTGGGGGGAAACACCATATATTTT

D gene: TRBD1
clone size: NA
J gene: TRBJ1-3
V gene: TRBV5-1
CDR3 protein: CASSRGQAIGNTIYF
CDR3 DNA: TGCGCCAGCAGCAGGGGACAGGCAATCGGAAACACCATATATTTT

D gene: NA
clone size: NA
J gene: TRBJ2-7
V gene: TRBV4-1
CDR3 protein: CASSQGLTIEYHEQYF
CDR3 DNA: TGCGCCAGCAGCCAAGGCTTAACGATAGAATATCACGAGCAGTACTTC

D gene: NA
clone size: NA
J gene: TRBJ1-2
V gene: TRBV11-2
CDR3 protein: CASSLRQAANYGYTF
CDR3 DNA: TGTGCCAGCAGCTTAAGACAGGCGGCTAACTATGGCTACACCTTC

D gene: NA
clone size: once
J gene: TRBJ2-1
V gene: TRBV10-2
CDR3 protein: CAGPGLRSHEQFF
CDR3 DNA: TGCGCCGGGCCGGGCCTGCGAAGCCATGAGCAGTTCTTC

D gene: TRBD2
clone size: NA
J gene: TRBJ2-2
V gene: TRBV15
CDR3 protein: CATSRGLAGVTGELFF
CDR3 DNA: TGTGCCACCAGCAGAGGACTAGCGGGAGTCACCGGGGAGCTGTTTTTT

D gene: TRBD1
clone size: NA
J gene: TRBJ1-2
V gene: TRBV18
CDR3 protein: CASSPTAYDRGGYTF
CDR3 DNA: TGTGCCAGCTCCCCAACAGCTTATGACAGGGGTGGCTACACCTTC

D gene: NA
clone size: NA
J gene: TRBJ2-5
V gene: TRBV18
CDR3 protein: CASSPGVETQYF
CDR3 DNA: TGTGCCAGCTCACCGGGGGTGGAGACCCAGTACTTC

D gene: NA
clone size: NA
J gene: TRBJ2-6
V gene: TRBV29-1
CDR3 protein: CSVAGLSSGANVLTF
CDR3 DNA: TGCAGCGTTGCCGGACTTAGCTCTGGGGCCAACGTCCTGACTTTC

D gene: NA
clone size: NA
J gene: TRBJ1-1
V gene: TRBV10-3
CDR3 protein: CAISEVTGSVTEAFF
CDR3 DNA: TGTGCCATCAGTGAGGTAACAGGGTCGGTGACTGAAGCTTTCTTT

D gene: NA
clone size: few
J gene: TRBJ1-1
V gene: TRBV6-4
CDR3 protein: CASRTTEDTEAFF
CDR3 DNA: TGTGCCAGCAGGACCACAGAAGACACTGAAGCTTTCTTT

D gene: NA
clone size: NA
J gene: TRBJ2-2
V gene: TRBV7-7
CDR3 protein: CASSLAAIGGELFF
CDR3 DNA: TGTGCCAGCAGCTTAGCGGCCATAGGTGGGGAGCTGTTTTTT

D gene: TRBD1
clone size: NA
J gene: TRBJ1-3
V gene: TRBV5-1
CDR3 protein: CASSPGQVGNTIYF
CDR3 DNA: TGCGCCAGCAGCCCGGGACAGGTTGGAAACACCATATATTTT

D gene: NA
clone size: NA
J gene: TRBJ1-4
V gene: TRBV18
CDR3 protein: CASSPAAATNEKLFF
CDR3 DNA: TGTGCCAGCTCACCAGCGGCCGCAACTAATGAAAAACTGTTTTTT

D gene: NA
clone size: NA
J gene: TRBJ1-4
V gene: TRBV7-3
CDR3 protein: CASSLGGMREKLFF
CDR3 DNA: TGTGCCAGCAGCTTAGGAGGGATGAGAGAAAAACTGTTTTTT

D gene: NA
clone size: NA
J gene: TRBJ2-7
V gene: TRBV30
CDR3 protein: CAWSTGFYEQYF
CDR3 DNA: TGTGCCTGGAGTACAGGGTTTTACGAGCAGTACTTC

D gene: NA
clone size: NA
J gene: TRBJ1-1
V gene: TRBV9
CDR3 protein: CASSAGGTGNTEAFF
CDR3 DNA: TGTGCCAGCAGCGCCGGGGGGACCGGGAACACTGAAGCTTTCTTT

D gene: TRBD2
clone size: NA
J gene: TRBJ2-1
V gene: TRBV6-4
CDR3 protein: CASSDRGSGVSSYNEQFF
CDR3 DNA: TGTGCCAGCAGTGACAGGGGTAGCGGGGTAAGCTCCTACAATGAGCAGTTCTTC

D gene: TRBD1
clone size: NA
J gene: TRBJ2-2
V gene: TRBV4-1
CDR3 protein: CASSRSGQGTGELFF
CDR3 DNA: TGCGCCAGCAGCCGGTCGGGACAGGGCACCGGGGAGCTGTTTTTT

D gene: NA
clone size: NA
J gene: TRBJ1-2
V gene: TRBV19
CDR3 protein: CASSIGGSTRLTF
CDR3 DNA: TGTGCCAGTAGTATAGGAGGGAGCACCCGGCTCACCTTC

D gene: TRBD1
clone size: NA
J gene: TRBJ2-5
V gene: TRBV7-9
CDR3 protein: CASSLTGVEETQYF
CDR3 DNA: TGTGCCAGCAGCTTGACAGGGGTTGAAGAGACCCAGTACTTC

D gene: TRBD2
clone size: few
J gene: TRBJ2-3
V gene: TRBV28
CDR3 protein: CASRLLAGLTDTQYF
CDR3 DNA: TGTGCCAGCAGACTTCTAGCGGGACTCACAGATACGCAGTATTTT

D gene: NA
clone size: NA
J gene: TRBJ2-7
V gene: TRBV5-6
CDR3 protein: CASSLGSGAGGYEQYF
CDR3 DNA: TGTGCCAGCAGCTTGGGCTCCGGCGCGGGTGGGTACGAGCAGTACTTC

D gene: TRBD1
clone size: NA
J gene: TRBJ2-1
V gene: TRBV27
CDR3 protein: CASSLDYPAAGGLDEQFF
CDR3 DNA: TGTGCCAGCAGTTTAGATTACCCGGCGGCAGGGGGCTTAGATGAGCAGTTCTTC

D gene: TRBD2
clone size: NA
J gene: TRBJ2-5
V gene: TRBV27
CDR3 protein: CASSPRAGGTQETQYF
CDR3 DNA: TGTGCCAGCTCCCCCAGGGCGGGAGGGACTCAAGAGACCCAGTACTTC

D gene: NA
clone size: NA
J gene: TRBJ2-7
V gene: TRBV9
CDR3 protein: CASSVVGDGQQYF
CDR3 DNA: TGTGCCAGCAGCGTAGTGGGGGATGGCCAGCAGTACTTC

D gene: NA
clone size: NA
J gene: TRBJ1-5
V gene: TRBV21-1
CDR3 protein: CASSKVGRGQGNQPQHF
CDR3 DNA: TGTGCCAGCAGCAAAGTGGGCCGTGGACAGGGAAATCAGCCCCAGCATTTT

D gene: TRBD2
clone size: NA
J gene: TRBJ2-5
V gene: TRBV4-1
CDR3 protein: CASSPRGLAGGKETQYF
CDR3 DNA: TGCGCCAGCAGCCCGCGCGGTCTAGCGGGAGGAAAAGAGACCCAGTACTTC

D gene: TRBD1
clone size: NA
J gene: TRBJ1-5
V gene: TRBV19
CDR3 protein: CASSFTQGNQPQHF
CDR3 DNA: TGTGCCAGTAGTTTTACACAGGGGAATCAGCCCCAGCATTTT

D gene: TRBD1
clone size: NA
J gene: TRBJ1-1
V gene: TRBV28
CDR3 protein: CASSPQGLNTEAFF
CDR3 DNA: TGTGCCAGCAGTCCACAGGGGCTGAACACTGAAGCTTTCTTT

D gene: TRBD2
clone size: NA
J gene: TRBJ2-7
V gene: TRBV10-3
CDR3 protein: CAISDQTSGRHEQYF
CDR3 DNA: TGTGCCATCAGTGACCAGACTAGCGGGAGACACGAGCAGTACTTC

D gene: TRBD2
clone size: NA
J gene: TRBJ2-5
V gene: TRBV7-2
CDR3 protein: CASSSSSQGGETQYF
CDR3 DNA: TGTGCCAGCAGTTCCTCCTCGCAGGGAGGGGAGACCCAGTACTTC

D gene: NA
clone size: NA
J gene: TRBJ2-5
V gene: TRBV7-2
CDR3 protein: CASSSGEGQETQYF
CDR3 DNA: TGTGCCAGCAGCTCGGGAGAGGGACAAGAGACCCAGTACTTC

D gene: NA
clone size: NA
J gene: TRBJ2-1
V gene: TRBV10-3
CDR3 protein: CATRPGVINEQFF
CDR3 DNA: TGTGCCACCAGACCGGGAGTAATCAATGAGCAGTTCTTC

D gene: TRBD2
clone size: NA
J gene: TRBJ2-1
V gene: TRBV27
CDR3 protein: CASSSGLAAWNEQFF
CDR3 DNA: TGTGCCAGCAGTTCCGGACTAGCGGCCTGGAATGAGCAGTTCTTC

D gene: NA
clone size: NA
J gene: TRBJ2-5
V gene: TRBV5-4
CDR3 protein: CASSGGVKETQYF
CDR3 DNA: TGTGCCAGCAGCGGGGGAGTTAAAGAGACCCAGTACTTC

D gene: NA
clone size: few
J gene: TRBJ1-1
V gene: TRBV2
CDR3 protein: CASRLGQPGTEAFF
CDR3 DNA: TGTGCCAGCAGATTAGGACAGCCGGGAACTGAAGCTTTCTTT

D gene: NA
clone size: NA
J gene: TRBJ2-7
V gene: TRBV5-5
CDR3 protein: CASSLAGSAEQYF
CDR3 DNA: TGTGCCAGCAGCTTGGCCGGGAGCGCCGAGCAGTACTTC

D gene: NA
clone size: NA
J gene: TRBJ2-3
V gene: TRBV11-2
CDR3 protein: CASSLLLAWDTQYF
CDR3 DNA: TGTGCCAGCAGCTTACTTTTAGCATGGGATACGCAGTATTTT

D gene: TRBD2
clone size: NA
J gene: TRBJ2-1
V gene: TRBV7-3
CDR3 protein: CASSPGLGLGEQFF
CDR3 DNA: TGTGCCAGCAGCCCGGGACTAGGTCTGGGAGAGCAGTTCTTC

D gene: TRBD2
clone size: NA
J gene: TRBJ2-1
V gene: TRBV27
CDR3 protein: CASFTGTSGNVGFNEQFF
CDR3 DNA: TGTGCCAGCTTTACCGGGACTAGCGGGAACGTAGGCTTCAATGAGCAGTTCTTC

D gene: NA
clone size: NA
J gene: TRBJ1-3
V gene: TRBV25-1
CDR3 protein: CASSITSGNTIYF
CDR3 DNA: TGTGCCAGCAGTATAACATCTGGAAACACCATATATTTT

D gene: NA
clone size: NA
J gene: TRBJ1-3
V gene: TRBV27
CDR3 protein: CASSSRARAGNTIYF
CDR3 DNA: TGTGCCAGCAGTTCCCGTGCCAGGGCTGGAAACACCATATATTTT

D gene: NA
clone size: NA
J gene: TRBJ2-7
V gene: TRBV7-9
CDR3 protein: CASSLPGERYEQYF
CDR3 DNA: TGTGCCAGCAGCTTACCGGGAGAACGCTACGAGCAGTACTTC

D gene: NA
clone size: NA
J gene: TRBJ2-7
V gene: TRBV28
CDR3 protein: CASSPPWGRSSYEQYF
CDR3 DNA: TGTGCCAGCAGTCCCCCATGGGGACGGAGCTCCTACGAGCAGTACTTC

D gene: TRBD1
clone size: NA
J gene: TRBJ1-2
V gene: TRBV4-1
CDR3 protein: CASSQPIRGTGRQRGYGYTF
CDR3 DNA: TGCGCCAGCAGCCAACCTATCCGCGGGACAGGTCGACAGAGGGGCTATGGCTACACCTTC